These T cell receptor beta chains were read from a single sample in a study of T cell responses to AZD1222 COVID-19 vaccine. The assay was immunoSEQ multiplex PCR, and TCRdb's table has in-frame clones only and misses some. The sample shows some 90,000 clones, approximately 83% of them seen only once. Sample: peripheral blood, taken on day 0 of AZD1222 vaccination. These receptors all come from an adult in good health. Each CDR3 is given with its conserved first and last residue. A D gene is named only where the DNA matches it firmly. Not all rows give a size; the values are once, few, many and, for expanded clones, a class.

abundance: NA
v_gene: TRBV28
j_gene: TRBJ2-5
d_gene: NA
CDR3aa: CASSFGTSGGCHF
CDR3nt: TGTGCCAGCAGTTTCGGAACTTCTGGGGGGTGTCACTTC

abundance: NA
v_gene: TRBV27
j_gene: TRBJ1-1
d_gene: NA
CDR3aa: CASSFTRGGNTEAFF
CDR3nt: TGTGCCAGCAGTTTTACGAGGGGGGGGAACACTGAAGCTTTCTTT

abundance: NA
v_gene: TRBV19
j_gene: TRBJ2-1
d_gene: TRBD2
CDR3aa: CASSKTSGSGNEQFF
CDR3nt: TGTGCCAGTAGTAAGACTAGCGGGAGTGGGAATGAGCAGTTCTTC

abundance: NA
v_gene: TRBV4-1
j_gene: TRBJ2-2
d_gene: TRBD1
CDR3aa: CASSPMGQGNTGELFF
CDR3nt: TGCGCCAGCAGCCCCATGGGACAGGGGAACACCGGGGAGCTGTTTTTT

abundance: once
v_gene: TRBV27
j_gene: TRBJ2-3
d_gene: TRBD2
CDR3aa: CASSPSGVHTDTQYF
CDR3nt: TGTGCCAGCAGCCCTAGCGGAGTACACACAGATACGCAGTATTTT

abundance: once
v_gene: TRBV11-3
j_gene: TRBJ2-7
d_gene: TRBD1
CDR3aa: CASSLDREGEQYF
CDR3nt: TGTGCCAGCAGCCTAGACAGGGAAGGCGAGCAGTACTTC

abundance: NA
v_gene: TRBV7-3
j_gene: TRBJ2-3
d_gene: TRBD2
CDR3aa: CASSSGLAGTDTQYF
CDR3nt: TGTGCCAGCAGCTCGGGACTAGCGGGAACAGATACGCAGTATTTT

abundance: NA
v_gene: TRBV11-3
j_gene: TRBJ2-5
d_gene: TRBD2
CDR3aa: CASSAREVQQETQYF
CDR3nt: TGTGCCAGCAGCGCCCGGGAGGTACAACAAGAGACCCAGTACTTC

abundance: NA
v_gene: TRBV18
j_gene: TRBJ2-1
d_gene: NA
CDR3aa: CASSPPKGYSYNEQFF
CDR3nt: TGTGCCAGCTCACCACCGAAGGGTTACTCCTACAATGAGCAGTTCTTC

abundance: NA
v_gene: TRBV27
j_gene: TRBJ1-6
d_gene: NA
CDR3aa: CASIAGRTSPLHF
CDR3nt: TGTGCCAGCATCGCAGGGAGGACCTCACCCCTCCACTTT

abundance: NA
v_gene: TRBV28
j_gene: TRBJ1-4
d_gene: NA
CDR3aa: CASSSLGRGDEKLFF
CDR3nt: TGTGCCAGCAGTTCCCTAGGCAGGGGTGATGAAAAACTGTTTTTT

abundance: NA
v_gene: TRBV10-1
j_gene: TRBJ2-2
d_gene: TRBD1
CDR3aa: CAQQTGLTGELFF
CDR3nt: TGCGCCCAACAGACAGGGCTGACCGGGGAGCTGTTTTTT

abundance: NA
v_gene: TRBV16
j_gene: TRBJ2-1
d_gene: TRBD2
CDR3aa: CASSHSPTSDEQFF
CDR3nt: TGTGCCAGCAGCCATTCTCCGACTAGCGATGAGCAGTTCTTC

abundance: NA
v_gene: TRBV5-6
j_gene: TRBJ2-2
d_gene: TRBD1
CDR3aa: CASSLGTGVAGELFF
CDR3nt: TGTGCCAGCAGCTTGGGGACAGGGGTCGCCGGGGAGCTGTTTTTT

abundance: NA
v_gene: TRBV9
j_gene: TRBJ2-5
d_gene: TRBD1
CDR3aa: CASSVDRRGDRAHETQYF
CDR3nt: TGTGCCAGCAGCGTAGATCGGCGTGGGGACAGGGCTCACGAGACCCAGTACTTC

abundance: once
v_gene: TRBV9
j_gene: TRBJ1-4
d_gene: NA
CDR3aa: CASSRALGGMATNEKLFF
CDR3nt: TGTGCCAGCAGTCGTGCCCTAGGGGGAATGGCAACTAATGAAAAACTGTTTTTT

abundance: NA
v_gene: TRBV13
j_gene: TRBJ1-3
d_gene: NA
CDR3aa: CASSPPGGTPSGNTIYF
CDR3nt: TGTGCCAGCAGCCCCCCCGGCGGGACACCTTCTGGAAACACCATATATTTT

abundance: NA
v_gene: TRBV7-2
j_gene: TRBJ2-3
d_gene: NA
CDR3aa: CASSSPGRETQYF
CDR3nt: TGTGCCAGCAGCTCCCCTGGCCGGGAGACGCAGTATTTT

abundance: NA
v_gene: TRBV7-3
j_gene: TRBJ2-1
d_gene: NA
CDR3aa: CASSLNPTPGFDNEQFF
CDR3nt: TGTGCCAGCAGCTTAAATCCCACCCCGGGGTTCGACAATGAGCAGTTCTTC

abundance: NA
v_gene: TRBV5-1
j_gene: TRBJ1-3
d_gene: NA
CDR3aa: CASSLGLQGGNTIYF
CDR3nt: TGCGCCAGCAGCTTGGGGTTGCAGGGTGGAAACACCATATATTTT

abundance: NA
v_gene: TRBV18
j_gene: TRBJ2-5
d_gene: NA
CDR3aa: CASSPDSRGETQYF
CDR3nt: TGTGCCAGCTCACCAGACAGTAGGGGAGAGACCCAGTACTTC

abundance: NA
v_gene: TRBV19
j_gene: TRBJ1-1
d_gene: TRBD1
CDR3aa: CASSEDRDTEAFF
CDR3nt: TGTGCCAGTAGTGAAGACAGGGACACTGAAGCTTTCTTT